This T cell receptor (beta chain) comes out of a study of T cells in localized non-small cell lung cancer. Regarding the study as a whole: Paired adjacent lung recovered a median around 60 of the top 100 tumor clones. There was an association of higher blood T cell density with longer overall survival.

Germline V CDR1 and CDR2: KGHSH, LQKENI. This CDR3 contains 14 residues. The V gene lost 5 bases and the J gene lost 6 bases, with 15 bases spanning the gap. As for this clone: Its matching antigen is unknown.

Method: immunoSEQ multiplex PCR; TCRdb's copy keeps in-frame clones and lacks some. The table records tens of thousands of clones, 80% to 85% of them present only once. Sequenced here: peripheral blood mononuclear cells, sampled before any cancer treatment. V is TRBV18 and J is TRBJ2-3, with D possibly being TRBD1 (5 bases). The receptor comes from a man between 40 and 75 years old with stage III lung adenocarcinoma. CDR3 nucleotides: TGTGCCAGCTCATCGCCTGATGACAGTGATACGCAGTATTTT. Translating gives CASSSPDDSDTQYF.